A selection of T cell receptor beta chains follows, all from one sample in a study of shared clonotypes between healthy human individuals. TCRdb's table, derived via immunoSEQ multiplex PCR, lists solely in-frame clones and lacks some. The sample consists of 730,000 or so clones, about three quarters of them appearing once. Material: memory CD4+ T cells sorted from blood. All receptors come from a woman in her 30s in good health. Each CDR3 is given with its conserved first and last residue. The order of the fields is D gene, V gene, clone size, J gene, CDR3 protein, CDR3 DNA. A D gene is named only where the DNA matches it firmly. The size field is filled for only some rows; it gives once, few, many or a size class.

>-|TRBV2|-|TRBJ2-7
CASSTLNRDVGF
TGTGCCAGCAGTACCTTAAACCGGGACGTGGGGTTC
>-|TRBV5-6|-|TRBJ1-1
CASSLAKGRYTEAFF
TGTGCCAGCAGCTTGGCCAAGGGCAGGTACACTGAAGCTTTCTTT
>TRBD2|TRBV2|-|TRBJ2-5
CASKSRLAGAQETQYF
TGTGCCAGCAAGAGTCGACTAGCGGGAGCCCAAGAGACCCAGTACTTC
>TRBD2|TRBV11-2|-|TRBJ2-1
CASSLERTSGNEQFF
TGTGCCAGCAGCTTAGAAAGGACTAGCGGCAATGAGCAGTTCTTC
>TRBD2|TRBV6-1|-|TRBJ2-5
CASSGGLAGGTQTQYF
TGTGCCAGCAGTGGGGGACTAGCGGGAGGGACGCAGACCCAGTACTTC
>-|TRBV2|-|TRBJ2-4
CASSEEQGGGLNIQYF
TGTGCCAGCAGTGAAGAACAGGGCGGGGGATTAAACATTCAGTACTTC
>-|TRBV2|-|TRBJ2-1
CASSEIGFSTNEQFF
TGTGCCAGCAGTGAAATTGGGTTTTCCACGAATGAGCAGTTCTTC
>-|TRBV7-2|-|TRBJ1-1
CASSLAFVGGMHTEAFF
TGTGCCAGCAGCTTAGCCTTCGTCGGCGGGATGCACACTGAAGCTTTCTTT
>TRBD2|TRBV10-3|-|TRBJ2-3
CAISDLGLAGTDTQYF
TGTGCCATCAGTGATTTGGGGCTAGCGGGCACAGATACGCAGTATTTT
>-|TRBV7-9|-|TRBJ2-4
CASSRGGAKNIQYF
TGTGCCAGCAGCCGAGGGGGGGCCAAAAACATTCAGTACTTC
>TRBD1|TRBV28|-|TRBJ1-1
CASSSGQGTEAFF
TGTGCCAGCAGTTCGGGACAGGGCACTGAAGCTTTCTTT
>-|TRBV4-1|-|TRBJ1-5
CASSQVRGDGNQPQHF
TGCGCCAGCAGCCAAGTTAGAGGGGATGGCAATCAGCCCCAGCATTTT
>-|TRBV4-1|once|TRBJ2-7
CASSQDLGPYEQYF
TGTGCCAGCAGCCAAGATCTGGGCCCCTACGAGCAGTACTTC
>TRBD1|TRBV29-1|-|TRBJ1-2
CSDQDRVANYGYTF
TGCAGCGACCAGGACAGGGTTGCTAACTATGGCTACACCTTC
>-|TRBV5-6|-|TRBJ1-2
CASSARGSYGYTF
TGTGCCAGCAGCGCAAGGGGGAGCTATGGCTACACCTTC
>TRBD1|TRBV5-1|-|TRBJ2-7
CASSQNKGQSGEQYF
TGCGCCAGCAGTCAAAATAAGGGACAGTCGGGCGAGCAGTACTTC
>TRBD1|TRBV9|-|TRBJ1-2
CASSVHPGGDYGYTF
TGTGCCAGCAGCGTGCACCCAGGGGGAGACTATGGCTACACCTTC
>TRBD1|TRBV19|-|TRBJ2-5
CASSGGFQETQYF
TGTGCCAGTTCAGGGGGATTTCAAGAGACCCAGTACTTC
>-|TRBV5-1|-|TRBJ1-1
CASSPGPGTEAFF
TGCGCCAGCAGCCCGGGACCGGGCACTGAAGCTTTCTTT
>-|TRBV7-9|few|TRBJ2-7
CASGHYEQYF
TGTGCCAGCGGACACTACGAGCAGTACTTC
>-|TRBV2|-|TRBJ2-3
CASRRGLRRVDTQYF
TGTGCCAGCAGACGGGGGCTCCGTCGTGTGGATACGCAGTATTTT
>TRBD1|TRBV4-2|-|TRBJ1-6
CASTNGDSHNSPLHF
TGTGCCAGCACCAATGGGGACAGTCATAATTCACCCCTCCACTTT
>-|TRBV7-8|many|TRBJ2-2
CASSLGGPQGTGELFF
TGTGCCAGCAGCTTAGGGGGCCCCCAGGGCACCGGGGAGCTGTTTTTT
>-|TRBV7-6|many|TRBJ2-7
CASSFGQEPYEQYF
TGTGCCAGCAGCTTCGGACAAGAACCCTACGAGCAGTACTTC
>-|TRBV30|-|TRBJ2-4
CAWSQGSGYDIQYF
TGTGCCTGGAGCCAAGGCAGCGGGTACGACATTCAGTACTTC
>TRBD1|TRBV18|-|TRBJ1-2
CASSTGGDYGYTF
TGTGCCAGCTCGACAGGGGGCGACTATGGCTACACCTTC
>-|TRBV11-1|few|TRBJ1-1
CASSLELRDTEAFF
TGTGCCAGCAGCTTAGAGCTACGCGACACTGAAGCTTTCTTT
>-|TRBV7-2|-|TRBJ2-2
CASSLVGVGTGELFF
TGTGCCAGCAGCTTAGTAGGGGTGGGCACCGGGGAGCTGTTTTTT
>-|TRBV5-1|-|TRBJ1-2
CASSSGERYGYTF
TGCGCCAGCAGCTCAGGGGAGAGGTATGGCTACACCTTC
>-|TRBV10-2|-|TRBJ2-1
CASRETESYNEQFF
TGCGCCAGCAGGGAGACGGAATCCTACAATGAGCAGTTCTTC
>-|TRBV28|-|TRBJ2-5
CASREGVGETQYF
TGTGCCAGCAGAGAGGGGGTTGGAGAGACCCAGTACTTC
>-|TRBV28|-|TRBJ1-1
CASRPLGGPNTEAFF
TGTGCCAGCAGACCTTTAGGTGGCCCTAACACTGAAGCTTTCTTT
>-|TRBV30|-|TRBJ1-6
CAWSPPPDSPLHF
TGTGCCTGGAGTCCCCCGCCGGATTCACCCCTCCACTTT
>-|TRBV18|few|TRBJ2-7
CASSPVSTGDEQYF
TGTGCCAGCTCACCAGTTTCTACGGGCGACGAGCAGTACTTC
>-|TRBV6-5|-|TRBJ1-3
CASSYSKSGNTIYF
TGTGCCAGCAGTTACTCTAAGTCTGGAAACACCATATATTTT
>TRBD1|TRBV5-1|-|TRBJ2-7
CASSKNRGSSYEQYF
TGCGCCAGCAGCAAAAACAGGGGGAGCTCCTACGAGCAGTACTTC
>TRBD1|TRBV6-5|-|TRBJ1-2
CASSYSNQGALYYTF
TGTGCCAGCAGTTACTCGAACCAGGGGGCTCTGTACTACACCTTC
>TRBD1|TRBV16|-|TRBJ1-5
CASSSGTEHQPQHF
TGTGCCAGCAGTTCCGGGACAGAACATCAGCCCCAGCATTTT
>-|TRBV5-4|-|TRBJ2-1
CASSLGDRTYNEQFF
TGTGCCAGCAGCTTGGGGGACCGGACCTACAATGAGCAGTTCTTC